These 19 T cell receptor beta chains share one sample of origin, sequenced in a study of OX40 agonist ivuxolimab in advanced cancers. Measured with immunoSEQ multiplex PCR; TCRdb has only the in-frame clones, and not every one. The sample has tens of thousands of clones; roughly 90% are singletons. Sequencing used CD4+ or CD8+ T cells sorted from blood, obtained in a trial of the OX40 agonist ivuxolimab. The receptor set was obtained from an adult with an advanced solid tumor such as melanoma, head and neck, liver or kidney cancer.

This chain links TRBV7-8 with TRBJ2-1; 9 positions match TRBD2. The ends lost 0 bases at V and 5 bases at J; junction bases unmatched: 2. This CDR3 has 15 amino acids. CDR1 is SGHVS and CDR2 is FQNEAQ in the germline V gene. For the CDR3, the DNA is TGTGCCAGCAGCTTAGCGCCTAGCGGGAACAATGAGCAGTTCTTC. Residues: CASSLAPSGNNEQFF.

The CDR3: CASSLSEESAGYTF. CDR3 bases: TGTGCCAGCAGCCTATCCGAGGAATCCGCTGGCTACACCTTC. The chain uses TRBV4-2 and TRBJ1-2; D gene uncertain. Deletions cut 4 bases from V and 7 bases from J, with 16 bases between. The CDR3 loop spans 14 amino acids. Germline loops: CDR1 LGHNA, CDR2 YNFKEQ.

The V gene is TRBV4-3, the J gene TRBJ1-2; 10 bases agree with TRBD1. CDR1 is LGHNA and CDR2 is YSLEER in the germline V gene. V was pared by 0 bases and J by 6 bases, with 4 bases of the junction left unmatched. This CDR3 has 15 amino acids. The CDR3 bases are TGCGCCAGCAGCCAAGAGTTGGGACAGGGGAATGGCTACACCTTC. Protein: CASSQELGQGNGYTF.

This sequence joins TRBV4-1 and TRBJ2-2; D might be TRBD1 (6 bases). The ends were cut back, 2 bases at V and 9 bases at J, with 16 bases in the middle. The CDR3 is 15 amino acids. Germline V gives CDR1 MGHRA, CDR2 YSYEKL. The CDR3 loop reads CASSQRDIGAWELFF. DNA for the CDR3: TGCGCCAGCAGCCAAAGGGACATAGGAGCATGGGAGCTGTTTTTT.

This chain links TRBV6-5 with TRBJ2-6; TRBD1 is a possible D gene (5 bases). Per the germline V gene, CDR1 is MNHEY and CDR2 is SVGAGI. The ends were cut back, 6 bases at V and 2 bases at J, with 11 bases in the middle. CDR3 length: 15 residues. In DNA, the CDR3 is TGTGCCAGCAGCCAAGGGGATCCTGGGGCCAACGTCCTGACTTTC. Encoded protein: CASSQGDPGANVLTF.

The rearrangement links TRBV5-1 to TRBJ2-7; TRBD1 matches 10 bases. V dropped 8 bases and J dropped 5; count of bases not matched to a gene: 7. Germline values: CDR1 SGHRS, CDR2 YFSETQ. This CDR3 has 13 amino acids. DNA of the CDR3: TGCGCCAGTGGCCGGGACAGGGGACACGAGCAGTACTTC. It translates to CASGRDRGHEQYF.

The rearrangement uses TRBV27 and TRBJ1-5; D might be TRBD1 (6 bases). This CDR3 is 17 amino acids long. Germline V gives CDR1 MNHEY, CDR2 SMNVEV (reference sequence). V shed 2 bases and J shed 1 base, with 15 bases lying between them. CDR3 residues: CASSLVPQQGSNQPQHF. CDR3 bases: TGTGCCAGCAGTTTAGTGCCCCAACAGGGAAGCAATCAGCCCCAGCATTTT.

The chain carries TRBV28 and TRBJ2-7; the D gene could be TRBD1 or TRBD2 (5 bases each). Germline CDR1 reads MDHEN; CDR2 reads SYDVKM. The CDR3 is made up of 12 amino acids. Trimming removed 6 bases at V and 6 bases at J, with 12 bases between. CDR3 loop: CASSSGGFEQYF. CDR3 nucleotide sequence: TGTGCCAGCAGCTCTGGGGGATTCGAGCAGTACTTC.

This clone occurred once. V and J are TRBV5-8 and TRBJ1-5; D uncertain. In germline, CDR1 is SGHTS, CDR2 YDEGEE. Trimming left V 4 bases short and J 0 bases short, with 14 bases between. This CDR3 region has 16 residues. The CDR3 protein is CASSHGWVYSNQPQHF. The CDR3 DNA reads TGTGCCAGCAGCCATGGCTGGGTTTATAGCAATCAGCCCCAGCATTTT. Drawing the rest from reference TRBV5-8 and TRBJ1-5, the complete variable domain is EAGVTQSPTHLIKTRGQQATLRCSPISGHTSVYWYQQALGLGLQFLLWYDEGEERNRGNFPPRFSGRQFPNYSSELNVNALELEDSALYLCASSHGWVYSNQPQHFGDGTRLSIL.

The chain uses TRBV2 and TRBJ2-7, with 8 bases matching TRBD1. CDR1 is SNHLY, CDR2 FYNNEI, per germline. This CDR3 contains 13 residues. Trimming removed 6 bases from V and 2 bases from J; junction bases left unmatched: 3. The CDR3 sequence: CASRDRVAYEQYF. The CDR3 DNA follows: TGTGCCAGCAGGGACAGGGTCGCCTACGAGCAGTACTTC. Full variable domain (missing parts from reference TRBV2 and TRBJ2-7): EPEVTQTPSHQVTQMGQEVILRCVPISNHLYFYWYRQILGQKVEFLVSFYNNEISEKSEIFDDQFSVERPDGSNFTLKIRSTKLEDSAMYFCASRDRVAYEQYFGPGTRLTVT.

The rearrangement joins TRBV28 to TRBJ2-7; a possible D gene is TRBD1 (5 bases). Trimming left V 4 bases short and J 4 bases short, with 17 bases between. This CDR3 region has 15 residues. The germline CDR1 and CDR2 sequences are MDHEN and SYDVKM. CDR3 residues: CASSSYRLGVYEQYF. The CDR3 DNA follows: TGTGCCAGCAGTTCGTACAGGCTAGGGGTTTACGAGCAGTACTTC.

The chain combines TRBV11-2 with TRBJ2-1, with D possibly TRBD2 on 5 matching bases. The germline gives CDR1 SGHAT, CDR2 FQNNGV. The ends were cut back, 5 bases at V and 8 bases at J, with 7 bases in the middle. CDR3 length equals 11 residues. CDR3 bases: TGTGCCAGCAGCACTAGTTATGAGCAGTTCTTC. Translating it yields CASSTSYEQFF.

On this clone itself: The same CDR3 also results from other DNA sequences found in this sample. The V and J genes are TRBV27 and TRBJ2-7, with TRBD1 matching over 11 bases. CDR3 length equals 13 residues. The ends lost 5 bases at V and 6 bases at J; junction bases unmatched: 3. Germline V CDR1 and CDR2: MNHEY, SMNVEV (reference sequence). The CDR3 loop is CASSLGTGGEQYF. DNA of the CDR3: TGTGCCAGCAGTCTAGGGACAGGGGGCGAGCAGTACTTC.

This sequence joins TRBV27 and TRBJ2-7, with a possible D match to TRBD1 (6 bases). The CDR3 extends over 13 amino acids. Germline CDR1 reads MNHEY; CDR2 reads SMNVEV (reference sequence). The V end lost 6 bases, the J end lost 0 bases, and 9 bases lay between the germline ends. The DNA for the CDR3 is TGTGCCAGCAGGCGGACAGCCTCCTACGAGCAGTACTTC. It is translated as CASRRTASYEQYF.

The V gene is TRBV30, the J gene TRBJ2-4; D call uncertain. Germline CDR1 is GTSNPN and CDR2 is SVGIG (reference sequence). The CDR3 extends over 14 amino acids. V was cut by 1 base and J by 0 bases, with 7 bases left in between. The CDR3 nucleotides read TGTGCCTGGAGTGGAGTACTAGCCAAAAACATTCAGTACTTC. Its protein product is CAWSGVLAKNIQYF.

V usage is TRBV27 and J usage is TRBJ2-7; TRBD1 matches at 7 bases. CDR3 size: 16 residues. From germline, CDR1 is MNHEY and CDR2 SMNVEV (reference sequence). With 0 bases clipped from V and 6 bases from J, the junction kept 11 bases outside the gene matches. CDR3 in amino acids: CASSLSTYRDRSEQYF. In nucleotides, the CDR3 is TGTGCCAGCAGTTTATCGACCTACAGGGACAGAAGCGAGCAGTACTTC.

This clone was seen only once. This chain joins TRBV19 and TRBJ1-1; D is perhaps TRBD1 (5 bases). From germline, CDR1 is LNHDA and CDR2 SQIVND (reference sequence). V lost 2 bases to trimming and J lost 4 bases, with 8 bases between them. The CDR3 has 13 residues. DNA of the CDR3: TGTGCCAGTAGTATACCGGGGGGCACTGAAGCTTTCTTT. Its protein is CASSIPGGTEAFF. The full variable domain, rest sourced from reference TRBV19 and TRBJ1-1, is DGGITQSPKYLFRKEGQNVTLSCEQNLNHDAMYWYRQDPGQGLRLIYYSQIVNDFQKGDIAEGYSVSREKKESFPLTVTSAQKNPTAFYLCASSIPGGTEAFFGQGTRLTVV.

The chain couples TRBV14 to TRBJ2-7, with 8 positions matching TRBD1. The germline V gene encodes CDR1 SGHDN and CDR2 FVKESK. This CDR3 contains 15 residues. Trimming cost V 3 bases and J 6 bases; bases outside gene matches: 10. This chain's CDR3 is CASSHPGQGAIEQYF. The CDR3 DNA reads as TGTGCCAGCAGCCACCCGGGGCAGGGGGCGATCGAGCAGTACTTC.

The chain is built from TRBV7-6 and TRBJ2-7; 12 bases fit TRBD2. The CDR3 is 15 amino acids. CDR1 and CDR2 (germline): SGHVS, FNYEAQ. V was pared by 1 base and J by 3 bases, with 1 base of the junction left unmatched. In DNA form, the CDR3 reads TGTGCCAGCAGCTTAGGGACTAGCGGGATCTACGAGCAGTACTTC. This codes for CASSLGTSGIYEQYF.